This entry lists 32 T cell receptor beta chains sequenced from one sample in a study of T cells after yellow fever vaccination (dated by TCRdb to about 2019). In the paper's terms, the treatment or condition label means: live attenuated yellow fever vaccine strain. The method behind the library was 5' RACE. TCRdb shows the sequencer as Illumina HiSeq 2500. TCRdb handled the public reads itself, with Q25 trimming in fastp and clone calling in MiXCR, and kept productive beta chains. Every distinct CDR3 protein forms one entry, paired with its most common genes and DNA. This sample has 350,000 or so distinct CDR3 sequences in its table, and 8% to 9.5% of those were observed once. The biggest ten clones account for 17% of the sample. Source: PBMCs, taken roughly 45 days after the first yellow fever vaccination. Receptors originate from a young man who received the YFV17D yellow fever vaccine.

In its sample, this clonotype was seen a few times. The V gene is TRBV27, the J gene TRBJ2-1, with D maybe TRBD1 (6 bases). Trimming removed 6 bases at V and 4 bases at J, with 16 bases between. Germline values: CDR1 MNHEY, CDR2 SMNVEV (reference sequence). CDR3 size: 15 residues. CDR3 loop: CASSPDRWFYNEQFF. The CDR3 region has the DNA TGTGCCAGCAGCCCGGACAGATGGTTTTACAATGAGCAGTTCTTC.

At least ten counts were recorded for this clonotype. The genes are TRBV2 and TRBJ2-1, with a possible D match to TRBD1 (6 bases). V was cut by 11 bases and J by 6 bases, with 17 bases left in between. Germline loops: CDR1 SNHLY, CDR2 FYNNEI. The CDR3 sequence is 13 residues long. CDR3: CAGKQGGLNEQFF. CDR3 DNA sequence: TGTGCCGGCAAACAGGGTGGGCTCAATGAGCAGTTCTTC.

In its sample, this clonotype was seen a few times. The CDR3 is CASSYSLGPYQPQHF. DNA for the CDR3: TGTGCCAGCAGTTACTCTCTGGGACCCTATCAGCCCCAGCATTTT. This chain links TRBV6-2 or TRBV6-3 with TRBJ1-5; D may be TRBD1 (5 bases). The V and J ends lost 0 bases and 5 bases respectively, with 11 bases between them. Germline CDR1 and CDR2: MNHEY and SVGEGT. This CDR3 is 15 amino acids long.

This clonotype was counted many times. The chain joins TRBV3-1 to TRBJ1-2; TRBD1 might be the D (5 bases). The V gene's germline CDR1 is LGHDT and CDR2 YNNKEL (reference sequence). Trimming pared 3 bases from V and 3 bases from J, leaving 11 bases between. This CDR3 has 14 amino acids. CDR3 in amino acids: CASSQQGVDYGYTF. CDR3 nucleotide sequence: TGTGCCAGCAGCCAGCAGGGTGTGGACTATGGCTACACCTTC.

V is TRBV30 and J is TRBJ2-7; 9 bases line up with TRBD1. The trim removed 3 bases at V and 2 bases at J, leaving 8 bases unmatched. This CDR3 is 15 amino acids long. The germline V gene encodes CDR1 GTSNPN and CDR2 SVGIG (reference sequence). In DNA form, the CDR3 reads TGTGCCTGGAGGATCGGGACAGGGTCCCCCTACGAGCAGTACTTC. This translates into CAWRIGTGSPYEQYF.

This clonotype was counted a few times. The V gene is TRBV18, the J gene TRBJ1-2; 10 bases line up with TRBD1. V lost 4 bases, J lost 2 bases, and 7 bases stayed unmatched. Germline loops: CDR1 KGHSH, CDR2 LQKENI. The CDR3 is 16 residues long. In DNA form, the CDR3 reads TGTGCCAGCTCACAAACCGGGACAGGGGTAAACTATGGCTACACCTTC. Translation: CASSQTGTGVNYGYTF.

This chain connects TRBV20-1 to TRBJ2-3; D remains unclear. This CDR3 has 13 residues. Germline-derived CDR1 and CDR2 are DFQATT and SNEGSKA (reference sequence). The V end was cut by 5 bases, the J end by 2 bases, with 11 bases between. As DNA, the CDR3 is TGCAGTGCTTCCCGACCCAACACAGATACGCAGTATTTT. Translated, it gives CSASRPNTDTQYF.

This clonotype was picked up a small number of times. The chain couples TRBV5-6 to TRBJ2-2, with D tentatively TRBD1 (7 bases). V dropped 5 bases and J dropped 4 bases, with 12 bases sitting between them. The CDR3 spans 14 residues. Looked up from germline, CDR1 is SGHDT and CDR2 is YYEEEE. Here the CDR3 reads CASRIQGGTGELFF. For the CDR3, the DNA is TGTGCCAGCAGGATCCAGGGGGGCACCGGGGAGCTGTTTTTT. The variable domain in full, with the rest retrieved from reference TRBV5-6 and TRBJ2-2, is DAGVTQSPTHLIKTRGQQVTLRCSPKSGHDTVSWYQQALGQGPQFIFQYYEEEERQRGNFPDRFSGHQFPNYSSELNVNALLLGDSALYLCASRIQGGTGELFFGEGSRLTVL.

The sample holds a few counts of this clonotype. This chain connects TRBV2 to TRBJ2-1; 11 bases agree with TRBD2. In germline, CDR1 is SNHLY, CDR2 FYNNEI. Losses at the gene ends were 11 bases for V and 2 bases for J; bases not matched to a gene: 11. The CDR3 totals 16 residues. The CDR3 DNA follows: TGTGCCCCGAAGGCTGTAGCGGGGGGGCCCTACAATGAGCAGTTCTTC. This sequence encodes CAPKAVAGGPYNEQFF. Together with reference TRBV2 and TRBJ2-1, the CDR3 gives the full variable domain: EPEVTQTPSHQVTQMGQEVILRCVPISNHLYFYWYRQILGQKVEFLVSFYNNEISEKSEIFDDQFSVERPDGSNFTLKIRSTKLEDSAMYFCAPKAVAGGPYNEQFFGPGTRLTVL.

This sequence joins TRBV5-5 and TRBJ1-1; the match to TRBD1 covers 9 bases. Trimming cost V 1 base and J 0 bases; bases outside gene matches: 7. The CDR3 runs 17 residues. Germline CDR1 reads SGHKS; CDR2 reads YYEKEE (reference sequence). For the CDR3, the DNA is TGTGCCAGCAGCTTGTGGGGGACAGGGCCCGTGAACACTGAAGCTTTCTTT. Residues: CASSLWGTGPVNTEAFF.

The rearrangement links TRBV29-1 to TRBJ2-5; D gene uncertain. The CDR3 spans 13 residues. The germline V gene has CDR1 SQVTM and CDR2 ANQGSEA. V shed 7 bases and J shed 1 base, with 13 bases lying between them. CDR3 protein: CSAGVWSQETQYF. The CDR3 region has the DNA TGCAGCGCTGGTGTGTGGAGCCAAGAGACCCAGTACTTC.

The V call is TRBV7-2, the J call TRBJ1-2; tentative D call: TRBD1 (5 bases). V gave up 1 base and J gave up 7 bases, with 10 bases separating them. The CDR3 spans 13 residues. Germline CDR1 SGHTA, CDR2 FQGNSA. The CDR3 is CASSLEWGSGYTF. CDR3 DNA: TGTGCCAGCAGCTTAGAGTGGGGGAGTGGCTACACCTTC.

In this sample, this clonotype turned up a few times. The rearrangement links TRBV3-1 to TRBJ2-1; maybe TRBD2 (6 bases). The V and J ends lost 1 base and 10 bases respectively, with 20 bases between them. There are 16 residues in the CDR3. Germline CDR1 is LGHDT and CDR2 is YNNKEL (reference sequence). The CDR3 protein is CASSQVSGRRTGEQFF. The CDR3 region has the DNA TGTGCCAGCAGCCAAGTCTCGGGGAGGAGAACGGGGGAGCAGTTCTTC.

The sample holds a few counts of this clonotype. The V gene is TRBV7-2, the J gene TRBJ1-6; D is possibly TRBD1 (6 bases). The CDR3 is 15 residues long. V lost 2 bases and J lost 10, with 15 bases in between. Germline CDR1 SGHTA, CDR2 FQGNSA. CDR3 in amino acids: CASSLQGGLNSPLHF. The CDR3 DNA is TGTGCCAGCAGCTTACAAGGGGGGTTAAACTCACCCCTCCACTTT. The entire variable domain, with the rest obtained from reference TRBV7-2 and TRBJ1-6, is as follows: GAGVSQSPSNKVTEKGKDVELRCDPISGHTALYWYRQSLGQGLEFLIYFQGNSAPDKSGLPSDRFSAERTGGSVSTLTIQRTQQEDSAVYLCASSLQGGLNSPLHFGNGTRLTVT.

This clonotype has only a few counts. The CDR3 protein is CASSVTWITDTQYF. The CDR3 DNA reads as TGTGCCAGCTCAGTAACGTGGATTACAGATACGCAGTATTTT. The gene calls are TRBV18 and TRBJ2-3; D is unclear. The CDR3 contains 14 residues. V lost 5 bases and J lost 3, with 12 bases in between. CDR1 KGHSH and CDR2 LQKENI come from the germline V gene.

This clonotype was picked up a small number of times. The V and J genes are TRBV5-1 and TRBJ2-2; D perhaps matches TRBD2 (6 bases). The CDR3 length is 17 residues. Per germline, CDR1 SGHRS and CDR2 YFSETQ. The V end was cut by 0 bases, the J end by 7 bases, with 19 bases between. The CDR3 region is CASSLAGTRPTSGELFF. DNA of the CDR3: TGCGCCAGCAGCTTGGCGGGGACTCGGCCGACCAGCGGGGAGCTGTTTTTT. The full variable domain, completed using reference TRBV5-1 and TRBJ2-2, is KAGVTQTPRYLIKTRGQQVTLSCSPISGHRSVSWYQQTPGQGLQFLFEYFSETQRNKGNFPGRFSGRQFSNSRSEMNVSTLELGDSALYLCASSLAGTRPTSGELFFGEGSRLTVL.

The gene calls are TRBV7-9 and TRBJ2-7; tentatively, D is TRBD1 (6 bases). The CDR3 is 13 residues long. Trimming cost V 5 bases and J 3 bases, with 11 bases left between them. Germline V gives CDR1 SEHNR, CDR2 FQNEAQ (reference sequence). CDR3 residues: CASSTGQSYEQYF. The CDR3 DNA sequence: TGTGCCAGCAGCACTGGACAGAGCTACGAGCAGTACTTC.

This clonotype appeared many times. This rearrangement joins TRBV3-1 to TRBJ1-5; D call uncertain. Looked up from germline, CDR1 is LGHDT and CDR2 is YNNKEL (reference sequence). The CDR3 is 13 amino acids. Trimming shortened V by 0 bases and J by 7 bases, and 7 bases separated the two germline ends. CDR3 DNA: TGTGCCAGCAGCCAAGACATGATCCAGCCCCAGCATTTT. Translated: CASSQDMIQPQHF.

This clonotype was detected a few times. The CDR3 bases are TGTGCCAGCAGCTCCGTAGGGACTAGCGATCAAGAGACCCAGTACTTC. Its translation: CASSSVGTSDQETQYF. The rearrangement uses TRBV5-6 and TRBJ2-5; the match to TRBD2 covers 10 bases. Germline CDR1 reads SGHDT; CDR2 reads YYEEEE. V was clipped by 3 bases and J by 2 bases; unmatched bases: 7. The CDR3 is made up of 16 amino acids.

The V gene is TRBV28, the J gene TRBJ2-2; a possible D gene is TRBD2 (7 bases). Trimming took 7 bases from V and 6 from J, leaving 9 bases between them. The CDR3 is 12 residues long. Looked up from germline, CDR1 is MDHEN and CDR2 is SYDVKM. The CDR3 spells CASKGGAGELFF. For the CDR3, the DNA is TGTGCCAGCAAGGGGGGGGCCGGGGAGCTGTTTTTT.

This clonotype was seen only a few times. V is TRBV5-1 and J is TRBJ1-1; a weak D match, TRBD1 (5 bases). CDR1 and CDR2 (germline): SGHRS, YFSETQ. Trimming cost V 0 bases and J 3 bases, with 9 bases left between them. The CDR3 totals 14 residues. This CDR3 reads CASSLGGPDTEAFF. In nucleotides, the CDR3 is TGCGCCAGCAGCTTGGGGGGCCCGGACACTGAAGCTTTCTTT.

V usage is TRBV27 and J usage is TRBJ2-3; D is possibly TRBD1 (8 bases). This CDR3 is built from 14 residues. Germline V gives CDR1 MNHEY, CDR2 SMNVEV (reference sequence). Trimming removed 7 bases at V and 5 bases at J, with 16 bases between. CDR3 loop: CASTWTGRGDTQYF. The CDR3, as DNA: TGTGCCAGCACCTGGACAGGGAGGGGAGATACGCAGTATTTT.

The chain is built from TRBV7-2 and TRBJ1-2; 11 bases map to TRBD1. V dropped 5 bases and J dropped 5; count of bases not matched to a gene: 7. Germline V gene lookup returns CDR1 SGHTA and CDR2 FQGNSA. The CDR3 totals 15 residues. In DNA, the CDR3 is TGTGCCAGCAGCCGTCCGGGACAGGGGGTATATGGCTACACCTTC. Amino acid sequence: CASSRPGQGVYGYTF.

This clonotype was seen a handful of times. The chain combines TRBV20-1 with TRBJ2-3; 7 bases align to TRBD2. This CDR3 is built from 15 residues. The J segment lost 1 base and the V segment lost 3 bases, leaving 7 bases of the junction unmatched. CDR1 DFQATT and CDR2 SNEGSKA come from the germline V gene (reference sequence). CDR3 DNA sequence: TGCAGTGCTAGCGGGGGGTTCGACGGCACAGATACGCAGTATTTT. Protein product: CSASGGFDGTDTQYF.

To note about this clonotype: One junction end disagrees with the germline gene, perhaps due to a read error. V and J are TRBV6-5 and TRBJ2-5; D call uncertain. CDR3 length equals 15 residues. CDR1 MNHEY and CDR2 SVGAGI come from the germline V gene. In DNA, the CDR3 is TGTGCCAGCAGTTACTCGAGCCTAGGCGAAGAGAACCAGTACTTC. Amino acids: CASSYSSLGEENQYF.

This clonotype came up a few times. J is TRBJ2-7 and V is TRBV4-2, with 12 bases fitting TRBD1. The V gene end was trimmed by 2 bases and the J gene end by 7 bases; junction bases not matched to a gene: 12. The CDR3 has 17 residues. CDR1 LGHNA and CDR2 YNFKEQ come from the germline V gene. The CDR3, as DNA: TGTGCCAGCAGCCAACTAATCCGGGACAGGGGGCGGAGGGAGCAGTACTTC. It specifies CASSQLIRDRGRREQYF.

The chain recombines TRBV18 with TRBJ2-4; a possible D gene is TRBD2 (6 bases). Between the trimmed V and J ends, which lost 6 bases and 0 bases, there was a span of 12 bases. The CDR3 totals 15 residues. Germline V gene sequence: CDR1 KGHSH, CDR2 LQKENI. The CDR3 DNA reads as TGTGCCAGCTCCCGGGACTCTCTAGCCAAAAACATTCAGTACTTC. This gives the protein CASSRDSLAKNIQYF.

CDR3 nucleotides: TGTGCCAGCACCCTAGAAGGGGGGGGTCGGAGGTATTTT. Translation gives CASTLEGGGRRYF. V is TRBV12-3 or TRBV12-4 and J is TRBJ2-3; D may be TRBD2 (7 bases). V was cut by 7 bases and J by 14 bases, with 22 bases left in between. This CDR3 contains 13 residues.

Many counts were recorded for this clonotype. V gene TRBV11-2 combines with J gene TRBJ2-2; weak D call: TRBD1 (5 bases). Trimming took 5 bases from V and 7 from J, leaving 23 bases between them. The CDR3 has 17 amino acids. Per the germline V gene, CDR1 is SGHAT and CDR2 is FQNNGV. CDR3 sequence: CASSPPLGSSTGGELFF. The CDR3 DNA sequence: TGTGCCAGCAGCCCCCCTCTTGGATCCTCAACAGGCGGGGAGCTGTTTTTT.

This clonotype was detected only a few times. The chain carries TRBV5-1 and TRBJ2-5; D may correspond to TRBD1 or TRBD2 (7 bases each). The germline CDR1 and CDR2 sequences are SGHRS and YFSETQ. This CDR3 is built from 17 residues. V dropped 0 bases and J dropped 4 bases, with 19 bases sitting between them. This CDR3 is CASSLEFQGGFSETQYF. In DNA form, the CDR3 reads TGCGCCAGCAGCTTGGAATTCCAGGGGGGGTTCTCAGAGACCCAGTACTTC.

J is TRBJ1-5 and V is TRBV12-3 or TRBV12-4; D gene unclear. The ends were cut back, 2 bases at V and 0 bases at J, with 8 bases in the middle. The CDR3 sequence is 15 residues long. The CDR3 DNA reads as TGTGCCAGCAGTTTAAACAGCTATAGCAATCAGCCCCAGCATTTT. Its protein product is CASSLNSYSNQPQHF.

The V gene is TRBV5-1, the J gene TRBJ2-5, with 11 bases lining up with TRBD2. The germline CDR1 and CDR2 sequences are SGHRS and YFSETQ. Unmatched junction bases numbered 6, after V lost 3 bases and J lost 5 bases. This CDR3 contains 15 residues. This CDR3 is CASSYSGGAVETQYF. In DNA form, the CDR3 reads TGCGCCAGCAGCTATAGCGGGGGGGCCGTCGAGACCCAGTACTTC.